Below, 4 T cell receptor beta chains from the same sample are listed, as sequenced in a study of OX40 agonist ivuxolimab in advanced cancers. Assay used: immunoSEQ multiplex PCR; TCRdb lists only in-frame clones, some missing. Of tens of thousands of clones listed, approximately 91% are singletons. Specimen: CD4+ or CD8+ T cells sorted from blood, collected in a trial of the OX40 agonist ivuxolimab. The receptor set was obtained from an adult with an advanced solid tumor such as melanoma, head and neck, liver or kidney cancer.

The chain recombines TRBV9 with TRBJ1-1; tentative D call: TRBD1 (6 bases). Trimming took off 3 bases at V and 1 base at J, with 10 bases between the two ends. CDR1 and CDR2 (germline): SGDLS, YYNGEE. This CDR3 has 14 amino acids. CDR3: CASSAGQPNTEAFF. In DNA form, the CDR3 reads TGTGCCAGCAGCGCAGGACAGCCGAACACTGAAGCTTTCTTT.

CDR3 loop: CASSYSLRDNQPQHF. In DNA form, the CDR3 reads TGTGCCAGCAGTTACTCGTTACGGGACAATCAGCCCCAGCATTTT. The chain recombines TRBV6-6 with TRBJ1-5; the D is unclear. This CDR3 is built from 15 residues. Germline CDR1 MNHNY, CDR2 SVGAGI (reference sequence). Trimming took off 0 bases at V and 3 bases at J, with 9 bases between the two ends.

J is TRBJ2-3 and V is TRBV11-2, with D hard to call. The V gene lost 3 bases and the J gene lost 3 bases, with 10 bases spanning the gap. The CDR3 covers 14 residues. In germline, CDR1 is SGHAT, CDR2 FQNNGV. This CDR3 reads CASSLKTHTDTQYF. The CDR3 DNA sequence: TGTGCCAGCAGCTTGAAGACGCATACAGATACGCAGTATTTT.

This clone was counted a single time. This chain connects TRBV10-1 to TRBJ2-1, with TRBD2 matching over 16 bases. This CDR3 comprises 15 residues. Germline CDR1 is WNHNN and CDR2 is SYGVQD (reference sequence). Trimming removed 5 bases from V and 7 bases from J; junction bases left unmatched: 2. The CDR3 DNA is TGCGCCAGCAGTCCGGGACTAGCGGGAGGGAATGAGCAGTTCTTC. It encodes CASSPGLAGGNEQFF.